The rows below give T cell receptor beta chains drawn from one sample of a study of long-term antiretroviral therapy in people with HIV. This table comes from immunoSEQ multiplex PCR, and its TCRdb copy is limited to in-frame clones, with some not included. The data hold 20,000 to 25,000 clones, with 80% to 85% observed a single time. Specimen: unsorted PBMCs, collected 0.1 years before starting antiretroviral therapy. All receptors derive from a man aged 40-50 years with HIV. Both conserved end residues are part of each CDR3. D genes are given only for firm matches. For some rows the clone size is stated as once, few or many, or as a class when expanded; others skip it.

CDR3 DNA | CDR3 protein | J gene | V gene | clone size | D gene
TGCGCCAGCAGTGAAATTAGGGCTAGCGGCCCCGGAGCCGCAAACAATGAGCAGTTCTTC | CASSEIRASGPGAANNEQFF | TRBJ2-1 | TRBV10-1 | once | TRBD2
TGTGCCAGCAGCATACTAGCCACTGGGACAGATACGCAGTATTTT | CASSILATGTDTQYF | TRBJ2-3 | TRBV7-2 | . | .
TGTGCCAGCAGTCCTGACAGGGCTAATCAGCCCCAGCATTTT | CASSPDRANQPQHF | TRBJ1-5 | TRBV2 | few | TRBD1
TGTGCCAGCAGCTATTCGACAGGGATAACCTACAATGAGCAGTTCTTC | CASSYSTGITYNEQFF | TRBJ2-1 | TRBV11-2 | . | TRBD1
TGCGCCAGCAGGACAGGTAGCTCGGGGTACGAGCAGTACTTC | CASRTGSSGYEQYF | TRBJ2-7 | TRBV10-2 | . | .
TGTGCCAGTAGTCCGCGGGCCAGGGATCAGCCCCAGCATTTT | CASSPRARDQPQHF | TRBJ1-5 | TRBV19 | . | .
TGTGCCAGCAGCTTAGAAGAGATATCCTACGAGCAGTACTTC | CASSLEEISYEQYF | TRBJ2-7 | TRBV7-9 | few | .
TGTGCCAGCAGGAGGGGGTCTAGGCAGAGCAATCAGCCCCAGCATTTT | CASRRGSRQSNQPQHF | TRBJ1-5 | TRBV28 | once | .
TGTGCCATCAGTGAGATTCGGGAGAGAGCCAAAAACATTCAGTACTTC | CAISEIRERAKNIQYF | TRBJ2-4 | TRBV10-3 | . | .
TGCGCCAGCAGCCAAGAACGGGACCGAAACTACGAGCAGTACTTC | CASSQERDRNYEQYF | TRBJ2-7 | TRBV4-3 | . | .
TGTGCCAGCACCCCATATGGCCCAGAGACCCAGTACTTC | CASTPYGPETQYF | TRBJ2-5 | TRBV28 | . | .
TGTGCCAGCCTAGGGACAGGGCCCTCCTACGAGCAGTACTTC | CASLGTGPSYEQYF | TRBJ2-7 | TRBV28 | . | TRBD1
TGTGCCAGCAGTTCCTTTTGGGGACGGACCCAAGAGACCCAGTACTTC | CASSSFWGRTQETQYF | TRBJ2-5 | TRBV6-5 | . | .
TGCAGCGTTGGAGGTCCGGGACGGGGGGAGACCCAGTACTTC | CSVGGPGRGETQYF | TRBJ2-5 | TRBV29-1 | . | .
TGTGCCAGCAGCCGGTGGGACAGGCCGAACTATGGCTACACCTTC | CASSRWDRPNYGYTF | TRBJ1-2 | TRBV5-6 | . | TRBD1
TGTGCCCGAGGGCCCTCCTGGGGGAACACTGAAGCTTTCTTT | CARGPSWGNTEAFF | TRBJ1-1 | TRBV30 | . | .
TGCGCCAGCAGCCACTTCGACAGGTCTGACGAGCAGTACTTC | CASSHFDRSDEQYF | TRBJ2-7 | TRBV4-3 | . | .
TGTGCCTCCGAAGAACTAGCGGGTTACAATGAGCAGTTCTTC | CASEELAGYNEQFF | TRBJ2-1 | TRBV30 | . | TRBD2
TGTGCCAGCAGTTACAGGGGCGGCACTGAAGCTTTCTTT | CASSYRGGTEAFF | TRBJ1-1 | TRBV6-5 | . | .
TGTGCCAGCAGCGTCCCCGGTGTCAATGAGCAGTTCTTC | CASSVPGVNEQFF | TRBJ2-1 | TRBV9 | . | .
TGTGCCAGCAGCTTAGCCCGGAGCTCCTACAATGAGCAGTTCTTC | CASSLARSSYNEQFF | TRBJ2-1 | TRBV7-2 | . | .
TGTGCCAGCAGTACGCTGGGGACAGAGAGTCGGGCTTTCTTT | CASSTLGTESRAFF | TRBJ1-1 | TRBV27 | . | TRBD1
TGTGCCAGTAGCCAAATCACAACCACTACGGCCTCCACAAGAGCTTTCTTT | CASSQITTTTASTRAFF | TRBJ1-1 | TRBV19 | few | .
TGTGCCAGCGGGGGCAGGGTCAGGGGTACGCAGTATTTT | CASGGRVRGTQYF | TRBJ2-3 | TRBV2 | . | .
TGTGCCAGCAGTAGTCAACGTGGGGGGGACCATCAGCCCCAGCATTTT | CASSSQRGGDHQPQHF | TRBJ1-5 | TRBV27 | . | .
TGTGCCAGCAGCTTGCAGGGGGGAGGGCCTCGGGGCGATACGCAGTATTTT | CASSLQGGGPRGDTQYF | TRBJ2-3 | TRBV7-8 | once | .
TGTGCCAGCCTACGTCTCGGAGCCTACGAGCAGTACTTC | CASLRLGAYEQYF | TRBJ2-7 | TRBV6-5 | few | .
TGTGCCAGCTCACCACAGGGGGACTATGGCTACACCTTC | CASSPQGDYGYTF | TRBJ1-2 | TRBV18 | . | .
TGTGCCAGCTCGGGGCCCGGGACAATTAGTGAGCAGTTCTTC | CASSGPGTISEQFF | TRBJ2-1 | TRBV28 | . | .
TGTGCCAGCAGCACGGGTCCCCGCACAGATACGCAGTATTTT | CASSTGPRTDTQYF | TRBJ2-3 | TRBV7-2 | . | .
TGTGCCAGCAGTGCCTGGGGGGGCATAGGCTACACCTTC | CASSAWGGIGYTF | TRBJ1-2 | TRBV6-1 | . | .
TGTGCCAGCAGTGAAGTTCGGGGGAGCACTGAAGCTTTCTTT | CASSEVRGSTEAFF | TRBJ1-1 | TRBV6-1 | . | .
TGTGCCACCAGCAGAGATTGGCCTAGCGGGGGGCTGGAGACCCAGTACTTC | CATSRDWPSGGLETQYF | TRBJ2-5 | TRBV15 | . | TRBD2
TGTGCCAGCAGTAGTCAGCGGGGGAACTCCTACAATGAGCAGTTCTTC | CASSSQRGNSYNEQFF | TRBJ2-1 | TRBV6-6 | . | TRBD2
TGTGCCTGGGGGGACAGAACTCCCCCAGATACGCAGTATTTT | CAWGDRTPPDTQYF | TRBJ2-3 | TRBV30 | . | TRBD1
TGTGCCAGCAGCCCTTCGGGGGGTCTTTTTACTGATGAGCAGTTCTTC | CASSPSGGLFTDEQFF | TRBJ2-1 | TRBV9 | once | TRBD2
TGTGCCAGCAGTTCGAATCCGGGATTCGACTATGGCTACACCTTC | CASSSNPGFDYGYTF | TRBJ1-2 | TRBV27 | . | .
TGTGCCATCAGTGACCTAGCGGGAGAGGACTACGAGCAGTACTTC | CAISDLAGEDYEQYF | TRBJ2-7 | TRBV10-3 | . | TRBD2
TGTGCCAGCAGCCCAACAGGGTGGGATGAAAAACTGTTTTTT | CASSPTGWDEKLFF | TRBJ1-4 | TRBV27 | . | .
TGCGCCAGCAGCCCCGCGGGTAGCGGGAGAACCAGAACCGGGGAGCTGTTTTTT | CASSPAGSGRTRTGELFF | TRBJ2-2 | TRBV4-1 | few | TRBD2
TGCAGCGTCGAGGGGACTACTAGCACAGATACGCAGTATTTT | CSVEGTTSTDTQYF | TRBJ2-3 | TRBV29-1 | . | TRBD2